This TCR beta chain was recovered during a study of human T cells and chemical hapten exposure. TCRdb recomputed calls from the RACE reads with MiXCR, one row per CDR3 protein. The data hold around 99,000 distinct CDR3 sequences, with about a tenth observed a single time. Trimming removed 0 bases at V and 8 bases at J, with 12 bases between. The CDR3 has 14 residues. Germline CDR1 MGHRA, CDR2 YSYEKL. The time point: patch test 2, 6 weeks after DPC sensitization. Treatment indicated: therapeutic diphenylcyclopropenone sensitization with weekly scalp DPC. The TCR was taken from a woman in her forties with alopecia areata. Some clones in this sample may be carry-over from other donors' samples. The sequencing used whole blood, collected in connection with sensitization to the hapten diphenylcyclopropenone (DPC). V usage is TRBV4-1 and J usage is TRBJ2-3; D is ambiguous. This chain's CDR3 is CASSQDEGSSTQYF. The DNA for the CDR3 is TGCGCCAGCAGCCAAGACGAAGGGTCCTCTACGCAGTATTTT.